The 24 T cell receptor beta chains below come from one sample, sequenced in a study of type 1 regulatory T cells. MiXCR, applied by TCRdb to the reads, yields one record per CDR3 protein. The table records under 75,000 distinct CDR3 sequences, about 20% of them present only once. The study's findings and limits: Compared with non-type 1 regulatory T cells, type 1 regulatory T cells showed a more restricted TCR repertoire.

These receptors have no known antigen. Input material: cultured type 1 regulatory T (Tr1) cells, either the whole culture or a sorted fraction (not recorded which). The receptor set was obtained from a human donor in good health.

J is TRBJ1-1 and V is TRBV29-1; a weak D match, TRBD1 (5 bases). The CDR3 consists of 12 residues. V gave up 3 bases and J gave up 11 bases, with 16 bases separating them. Germline CDR1 and CDR2: SQVTM and ANQGSEA. Written as DNA, the CDR3 is TGCAGCGTTGACGGAACAGTCGGGGGGGCTTTCTTT. It is translated as CSVDGTVGGAFF.

This clonotype was detected only a few times. The chain has TRBV5-6 and TRBJ1-5; 8 bases line up with TRBD1. The germline CDR1 and CDR2 sequences are SGHDT and YYEEEE. The CDR3 is 15 amino acids. Unmatched junction bases numbered 7, after V lost 4 bases and J lost 4 bases. The CDR3 sequence is CASSRRDRPNQPQHF. The DNA of the CDR3 is TGTGCCAGCAGCCGACGGGACAGGCCAAATCAGCCCCAGCATTTT.

This clonotype is medium-sized within its sample. This chain connects TRBV5-1 to TRBJ2-1; 9 bases map to TRBD2. With 4 bases clipped from V and 9 bases from J, the junction kept 14 bases outside the gene matches. Germline loops: CDR1 SGHRS, CDR2 YFSETQ. The length of the CDR3 is 16 residues. The CDR3 DNA reads TGCGCCAGCAGCATGATGACTAGCGGAACCCTGGGTGAGCAGTTCTTC. Its translation: CASSMMTSGTLGEQFF.

This sequence joins TRBV7-2 and TRBJ1-2; a possible D gene is TRBD1 (6 bases). Germline V lookup: CDR1 SGHTA, CDR2 FQGNSA. The CDR3 totals 15 residues. V lost 6 bases to trimming and J lost 4 bases, with 18 bases between them. This chain's CDR3 is CASSSGGPGGYGYTF. The CDR3 nucleotides read TGTGCCAGCAGTTCCGGGGGCCCGGGGGGCTATGGCTACACCTTC.

The chain has TRBV10-3 and TRBJ2-2; TRBD2 agrees at 14 bases. V was pared by 6 bases and J by 4 bases, with 7 bases of the junction left unmatched. CDR1 and CDR2 from the germline V gene are ENHRY and SYGVKD. The CDR3 runs to 17 residues. CDR3: CAIRVGLAGGGTGELFF. Written as DNA, the CDR3 is TGTGCCATCAGGGTTGGACTAGCGGGAGGTGGCACCGGGGAGCTGTTTTTT.

This chain uses TRBV12-3 or TRBV12-4 with TRBJ2-1; 10 bases fit TRBD2. J gave up 14 bases and V 6 bases, and 4 bases lay outside the gene matches. This CDR3 comprises 11 residues. CDR3 sequence reads: CASSISGRKFF. The CDR3 bases are TGTGCCAGCAGCATTAGCGGGAGGAAGTTCTTC.

The table lists this clonotype with a few counts. The J gene is TRBJ2-5, the V gene TRBV18, with no clear D. The V gene's germline CDR1 is KGHSH and CDR2 LQKENI. V was trimmed by 3 bases and J by 2 bases, leaving 4 bases between them. This CDR3 region has 12 residues. The CDR3 DNA follows: TGTGCCAGCTCACCTGAGCAAGAGACCCAGTACTTC. It codes for CASSPEQETQYF. Together with reference TRBV18 and TRBJ2-5, the CDR3 gives the full variable domain: NAGVMQNPRHLVRRRGQEARLRCSPMKGHSHVYWYRQLPEEGLKFMVYLQKENIIDESGMPKERFSAEFPKEGPSILRIQQVVRGDSAAYFCASSPEQETQYFGPGTRLLVL.

The rearrangement uses TRBV2 and TRBJ1-4, with 7 positions matching TRBD1. Germline lookup yields CDR1 SNHLY and CDR2 FYNNEI. CDR3 size: 14 residues. With 9 bases clipped from V and 2 bases from J, the junction kept 6 bases outside the gene matches. The CDR3 protein is CASKRDSTNEKLFF. CDR3 bases: TGTGCCAGTAAGCGGGACAGTACTAATGAAAAACTGTTTTTT.

This chain connects TRBV9 to TRBJ1-2, with D uncertain. Trimming cost V 0 bases and J 0 bases, with 18 bases left between them. The CDR3 consists of 18 residues. CDR1 is SGDLS, CDR2 YYNGEE, per germline. The chain's CDR3 is CASSVVPFLPGSNYGYTF. CDR3 nucleotide sequence: TGTGCCAGCAGCGTAGTACCCTTCCTTCCGGGCTCTAACTATGGCTACACCTTC.

The genes are TRBV5-1 and TRBJ2-3; D might be TRBD1 (6 bases). The V gene lost 5 bases and the J gene lost 6 bases, with 10 bases spanning the gap. The CDR3 runs to 12 residues. Per germline, CDR1 SGHRS and CDR2 YFSETQ. CDR3 sequence: CASSYTGDTQYF. In DNA, the CDR3 is TGCGCCAGCAGTTATACAGGGGATACGCAGTATTTT. The complete variable domain, with remaining parts taken from reference TRBV5-1 and TRBJ2-3, reads KAGVTQTPRYLIKTRGQQVTLSCSPISGHRSVSWYQQTPGQGLQFLFEYFSETQRNKGNFPGRFSGRQFSNSRSEMNVSTLELGDSALYLCASSYTGDTQYFGPGTRLTVL.

This sequence joins TRBV7-2 and TRBJ2-4; 7 bases map to TRBD2. The V gene's germline CDR1 is SGHTA and CDR2 FQGNSA. The CDR3 spans 14 residues. The ends lost 5 bases at V and 7 bases at J; junction bases unmatched: 8. CDR3 region: CASSQSGALNIQYF. CDR3 sequence (DNA): TGTGCCAGCAGCCAAAGCGGGGCCCTTAACATTCAGTACTTC.

The V call is TRBV7-2, the J call TRBJ1-5; D unresolved. The germline V and J ends were trimmed by 5 bases and 7 bases, with 12 bases remaining between them. There are 13 residues in the CDR3. The germline V gene encodes CDR1 SGHTA and CDR2 FQGNSA. CDR3 sequence reads: CASSLRDGQPQHF. Written as DNA, the CDR3 is TGTGCCAGCAGCCTGAGGGATGGCCAGCCCCAGCATTTT.

The chain links TRBV7-2 to TRBJ2-5; D is perhaps TRBD2 (5 bases). Trimming removed 5 bases from V and 2 bases from J, with 9 bases in between. The germline CDR1 and CDR2 sequences are SGHTA and FQGNSA. CDR3 length: 13 amino acids. CDR3 coding DNA: TGTGCCAGCAGCCCATTAGCGCAAGAGACCCAGTACTTC. This encodes CASSPLAQETQYF.

This clonotype appeared a few times. The chain joins TRBV5-1 to TRBJ2-1; the D is unclear. Trimming took off 1 base at V and 8 bases at J, with 4 bases between the two ends. CDR1 and CDR2 (germline): SGHRS, YFSETQ. The CDR3 totals 11 residues. The CDR3 here is CASSLQDEQFF. The DNA of the CDR3 is TGCGCCAGCAGCTTGCAAGATGAGCAGTTCTTC.

The chain employs TRBV6-1 and TRBJ2-1; the D gene is possibly TRBD1 (6 bases). Trimming left V 4 bases short and J 0 bases short, with 16 bases between. Germline-derived CDR1 and CDR2 are MNHNS and SASEGT. The length of the CDR3 is 17 residues. In DNA, the CDR3 is TGTGCCAGCAGTGGGACAGTTAGTGTCACCTCCTACAATGAGCAGTTCTTC. Translation gives CASSGTVSVTSYNEQFF.

The chain's CDR3 is CASSLEGTGQNYGYTF. In nucleotides, the CDR3 is TGTGCCAGCAGCTTAGAAGGCACAGGGCAAAACTATGGCTACACCTTC. The chain is built from TRBV7-6 and TRBJ1-2, with D possibly matching TRBD1 (6 bases). The CDR3 covers 16 residues. CDR1 and CDR2 from the germline V gene are SGHVS and FNYEAQ. V was clipped by 1 base and J by 2 bases, with 14 bases between them.

This sequence joins TRBV5-1 and TRBJ2-5, with D tentatively TRBD2 (8 bases). V gave up 7 bases and J gave up 4 bases, with 23 bases separating them. CDR3 length: 16 amino acids. CDR1 and CDR2 from the germline V gene are SGHRS and YFSETQ. The DNA of the CDR3 is TGCGCCAGCGGCCTGGAACTAGCGGACAGGCGAGAGACCCAGTACTTC. This sequence encodes CASGLELADRRETQYF.

This clonotype was counted ten times or more. The chain recombines TRBV6-5 with TRBJ2-1; 14 bases line up with TRBD2. The CDR3 consists of 16 residues. Germline V gene lookup returns CDR1 MNHEY and CDR2 SVGAGI. V was clipped by 5 bases and J by 9 bases; unmatched bases: 9. The CDR3 DNA reads as TGTGCCAGCAGTCAAGCGGGACTAGCGGGAGTAATTGAGCAGTTCTTC. Encoded protein: CASSQAGLAGVIEQFF.

The chain carries TRBV24-1 and TRBJ2-2; 9 bases are a match to TRBD1. V was pared by 8 bases and J by 1 base, with 1 base of the junction left unmatched. This CDR3 spans 14 amino acids. From germline, CDR1 is KGHDR and CDR2 SFDVKD. This CDR3 is CATKGQGNTGELFF. The CDR3 DNA is TGTGCCACCAAGGGACAGGGGAACACCGGGGAGCTGTTTTTT.

The CDR3 nucleotides are TGTGCCAGCAGTACCGAAGACGTATTCGGGGCTTTCTTT. It encodes CASSTEDVFGAFF. The genes are TRBV28 and TRBJ1-1, with D hard to call. This CDR3 is built from 13 residues. Germline CDR1 is MDHEN and CDR2 is SYDVKM. Trimming removed 5 bases at V and 11 bases at J, with 18 bases between.

CDR3 amino acids: CASSLVAGTNTEAFF. DNA for the CDR3: TGCGCCAGCAGCTTGGTGGCGGGGACGAACACTGAAGCTTTCTTT. The J gene is TRBJ1-1, the V gene TRBV5-1, with a weak D call TRBD1 (5 bases). Germline values: CDR1 SGHRS, CDR2 YFSETQ. The V end lost 0 bases, the J end lost 1 base, and 10 bases lay between the germline ends. CDR3 size: 15 residues.

In its sample, this clonotype was seen many times. This rearrangement joins TRBV10-3 to TRBJ2-5, with TRBD2 matching 7 bases. V lost 7 bases and J lost 5; bases outside the gene matches: 13. This CDR3 has 15 amino acids. Germline CDR1 and CDR2: ENHRY and SYGVKD. The CDR3, as DNA: TGTGCCATCAAAGAAGGTTCTAGCGGTTGGGAGACCCAGTACTTC. It yields the protein CAIKEGSSGWETQYF.

About this clonotype: A much larger clone is a single base away; this may be a read error. DNA for the CDR3: TGTGCCAGTAGACTTCAGACTAGCGAGCAGCTCTTC. This codes for CASRLQTSEQLF. V gene TRBV11-2 combines with J gene TRBJ2-1, with TRBD2 matching over 8 bases. The CDR3 consists of 12 residues. CDR1 SGHAT and CDR2 FQNNGV come from the germline V gene.

There are many counts of this clonotype. The CDR3 loop reads CASSKNMYNEQFF. The CDR3 DNA is TGTGCCAGTAGTAAAAACATGTACAATGAGCAGTTCTTC. V and J are TRBV19 and TRBJ2-1; D unresolved. The V end was cut by 4 bases, the J end by 4 bases, with 8 bases between. This CDR3 spans 13 amino acids. The V gene's germline CDR1 is LNHDA and CDR2 SQIVND (reference sequence).